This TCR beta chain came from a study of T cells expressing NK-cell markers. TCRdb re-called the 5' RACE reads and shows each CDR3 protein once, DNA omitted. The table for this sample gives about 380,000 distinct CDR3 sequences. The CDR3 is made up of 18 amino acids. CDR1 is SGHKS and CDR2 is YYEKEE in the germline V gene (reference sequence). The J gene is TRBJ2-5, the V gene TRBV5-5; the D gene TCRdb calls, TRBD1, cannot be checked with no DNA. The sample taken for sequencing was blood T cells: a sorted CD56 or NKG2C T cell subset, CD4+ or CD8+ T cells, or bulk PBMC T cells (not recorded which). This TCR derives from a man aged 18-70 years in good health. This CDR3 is CASSPGFQESGVHETQYF.